One sample yielded the 27 T cell receptor beta chains listed below, sequenced in a study of CD8+CD57+ T cells in acquired aplastic anemia (dated by TCRdb to between 2018 and 2020). Flow cytometry had shown CD8+CD57+ cell expansion in the patients selected for sequencing. The sequencing machine was an Illumina HiSeq 2000. TCR beta VDJ combination and CDR3 sequence profiling used genomic DNA as the template. TCRdb's own reprocessing of the public reads used fastp at Q25 and MiXCR and kept productive beta chains. CDR3 protein sequences are deduplicated, and each keeps its most common genes and DNA. The sample yields approximately 170,000 distinct CDR3 sequences; approximately 44% were counted once. The ten largest clones take up 3.2% of the sample. The sample was sorted CD4+, CD8+, or CD8+CD57+ T cells (not recorded which) from PBMCs. The source is a human donor with aplastic anemia.

This clonotype came up many times. The chain uses TRBV19 and TRBJ1-1; tentatively, D is TRBD1 (6 bases). This CDR3 region has 12 residues. Per the germline V gene, CDR1 is LNHDA and CDR2 is SQIVND (reference sequence). The germline V and J ends were trimmed by 2 bases and 10 bases, with 11 bases remaining between them. In DNA form, the CDR3 reads TGTGCCAGTAGTATATCTTCAGGGGTAGCTTTCTTT. It codes for CASSISSGVAFF.

V and J are TRBV20-1 and TRBJ2-3; 7 bases line up with TRBD2. V lost 3 bases and J lost 7; bases outside the gene matches: 10. Germline assignment: CDR1 DFQATT and CDR2 SNEGSKA (reference sequence). The CDR3 has 14 amino acids. The CDR3 sequence is CSASNRGVRHTQYF. As DNA, the CDR3 is TGCAGTGCTAGTAACCGGGGGGTACGTCATACGCAGTATTTT.

The CDR3 DNA is TGTGCCAGCAGTGATGCGAGATCGGCAGATACGCAGTATTTT. Translated, it gives CASSDARSADTQYF. The rearrangement links TRBV25-1 to TRBJ2-3; D call uncertain. CDR3 length: 14 residues. V dropped 3 bases and J dropped 4 bases, with 11 bases sitting between them. Germline V gives CDR1 MGHDK, CDR2 SYGVNS. The full variable domain, with the rest looked up from reference TRBV25-1 and TRBJ2-3, is EADIYQTPRYLVIGTGKKITLECSQTMGHDKMYWYQQDPGMELHLIHYSYGVNSTEKGDLSSESTVSRIRTEHFPLTLESARPSHTSQYLCASSDARSADTQYFGPGTRLTVL.

This clonotype was detected a few times. This clone may be a read error of a much larger clone one base away. The chain has TRBV7-2 and TRBJ1-4; D remains unclear. V was clipped by 5 bases and J by 12 bases, with 13 bases between them. Germline V gene sequence: CDR1 SGHTA, CDR2 FQGNSA. This CDR3 contains 12 residues. The CDR3 sequence is CASSAGVEELFF. In nucleotides, the CDR3 is TGTGCCAGCAGCGCCGGGGTAGAAGAACTGTTTTTT.

The gene calls are TRBV25-1 and TRBJ2-5; 10 positions agree with TRBD1. V lost 7 bases, J lost 5 bases, and 10 bases stayed unmatched. CDR1 is MGHDK, CDR2 SYGVNS, per germline. This CDR3 comprises 15 residues. This chain's CDR3 is CASTDRGHSGETQYF. In nucleotides, the CDR3 is TGTGCCAGCACCGACAGGGGGCATTCAGGTGAGACCCAGTACTTC.

This rearrangement joins TRBV24-1 to TRBJ1-2, with 7 bases that match TRBD1. Germline V gene data show CDR1 as KGHDR and CDR2 as SFDVKD. The CDR3 sequence is 14 residues long. V gave up 3 bases and J gave up 3 bases; unmatched junction bases: 3. The CDR3 nucleotides are TGTGCCACCAGTGATCCCAGGGGGGACTATGGCTACACCTTC. Encoded protein: CATSDPRGDYGYTF.

This clonotype was observed a few times. This chain uses TRBV12-3 or TRBV12-4 with TRBJ1-2; D not certain. Between the trimmed V and J ends, which lost 7 bases and 8 bases, there was a span of 11 bases. CDR3 length: 11 residues. The CDR3 loop is CASTDREGYTF. The DNA of the CDR3 is TGTGCCAGCACCGATCGGGAAGGCTACACCTTC.

For this clonotype: One end of the junction is discordant with germline, which a read error may explain. The gene calls are TRBV29-1 and TRBJ1-2; D is undetermined. From germline, CDR1 is SQVTM and CDR2 ANQGSEA. CDR3 size: 10 residues. CDR3 amino acids: CSVEEWASAF. CDR3 DNA: TGCAGCGTTGAAGAATGGGCAAGTGCCTTC.

This clonotype was seen many times. The J gene is TRBJ2-7, the V gene TRBV11-2; no clear D. The ends were cut back, 1 base at V and 3 bases at J, with 10 bases in the middle. The V gene's germline CDR1 is SGHAT and CDR2 FQNNGV. The CDR3 spans 14 residues. This CDR3 is CASSLGWADYEQYF. CDR3 sequence (DNA): TGTGCCAGCAGCTTAGGGTGGGCAGACTACGAGCAGTACTTC.

This clonotype was seen more than once but under ten times. One end of the junction is discordant with germline, which a read error may explain. The chain combines TRBV12-3 or TRBV12-4 with TRBJ1-5; 9 bases map to TRBD1. The CDR3 spans 15 residues. This CDR3 is CASGIQGASNQPQHF. In DNA, the CDR3 is TGTGCCAGCGGTATACAGGGGGCGAGCAATCAGCCCCAACATTTT.

The V gene is TRBV11-2, the J gene TRBJ1-1; D gene uncertain. V was pared by 6 bases and J by 1 base, with 9 bases between. The CDR3 is made up of 13 amino acids. CDR1 SGHAT and CDR2 FQNNGV come from the germline V gene. The CDR3 spells CASSAVSNTEAFF. The DNA for the CDR3 is TGTGCCAGCAGTGCTGTTTCGAACACTGAAGCTTTCTTT.

The V and J genes are TRBV9 and TRBJ2-3, with 10 nucleotides matching TRBD2. CDR1 SGDLS and CDR2 YYNGEE come from the germline V gene. V was pared by 0 bases and J by 0 bases, with 13 bases of the junction left unmatched. This CDR3 spans 20 amino acids. CDR3 sequence (DNA): TGTGCCAGCAGCGTAGGGGCTAGCGGGGGACCCCGGGGAAGCACAGATACGCAGTATTTT. Translated: CASSVGASGGPRGSTDTQYF.

At least ten counts were recorded for this clonotype. This chain links TRBV7-9 with TRBJ2-5; 13 bases align to TRBD2. The CDR3 length is 17 residues. CDR1 is SEHNR, CDR2 FQNEAQ, per germline (reference sequence). V lost 5 bases to trimming and J lost 5 bases; unmatched junction nucleotides: 11. For the CDR3, the DNA is TGTGCCAGCAGCCTAGGACTAGCGGGGGCCCGACGGGAGACCCAGTACTTC. This encodes CASSLGLAGARRETQYF.

This clonotype was detected ten times or more. The chain employs TRBV11-2 and TRBJ2-1, with 8 bases aligning to TRBD2. The CDR3 loop spans 14 amino acids. J gave up 6 bases and V 2 bases, and 3 bases lay outside the gene matches. The germline gives CDR1 SGHAT, CDR2 FQNNGV. This CDR3 reads CASSLRRGANEQFF. The CDR3, as DNA: TGTGCCAGCAGCTTACGGCGGGGGGCCAATGAGCAGTTCTTC.

The table lists this clonotype with a count of one. The V gene is TRBV10-3, the J gene TRBJ2-2; 8 nucleotides line up with TRBD2. The germline CDR1 and CDR2 sequences are ENHRY and SYGVKD. This CDR3 has 14 residues. The V and J ends lost 6 bases and 4 bases, in that order; junction bases with no gene match: 4. The CDR3 sequence: CAISQSGGTGELFF. In DNA, the CDR3 is TGTGCCATCAGCCAAAGCGGGGGCACCGGGGAGCTGTTTTTT.

The sample holds many counts of this clonotype. The chain joins TRBV4-2 to TRBJ1-2; no reliable D call. There are 16 residues in the CDR3. The germline V and J ends were trimmed by 0 bases and 0 bases, with 11 bases remaining between them. Per the germline V gene, CDR1 is LGHNA and CDR2 is YNFKEQ. The CDR3 bases are TGTGCCAGCAGCCAAGATACAGTTCAAGCTAACTATGGCTACACCTTC. It yields the protein CASSQDTVQANYGYTF.

This chain uses TRBV15 with TRBJ2-7; 9 nucleotides line up with TRBD1. Germline CDR1 and CDR2: LNHNV and YYDKDF (reference sequence). The CDR3 extends over 15 amino acids. Losses at the gene ends were 4 bases for V and 3 bases for J; bases not matched to a gene: 7. DNA of the CDR3: TGTGCCACCAGCAACGGACAGGGGACCGGCTACGAGCAGTACTTC. This encodes CATSNGQGTGYEQYF.

Notes on this clonotype: A much larger clone lies a single base off, so this may be a read error. The rearrangement joins TRBV25-1 to TRBJ2-5; 10 bases line up with TRBD2. The CDR3 extends over 16 amino acids. Per the germline V gene, CDR1 is MGHDK and CDR2 is SYGVNS. The CDR3 here is CAGSIRLAGGEETQHF. The CDR3 DNA reads TGTGCCGGTAGTATAAGACTAGCGGGCGGAGAAGAGACCCAGCACTTC.

Worth noting for this clonotype: Germline is not matched at one junction end, which may reflect a read error. The CDR3 DNA sequence: TGTGCCAGCAGCTTAGCCGCAGGGGACAACTCCTACGAGCAGTACTTC. Its translation: CASSLAAGDNSYEQYF. The V call is TRBV12-3 or TRBV12-4, the J call TRBJ2-7, with a weak D call TRBD1 (6 bases). This CDR3 has 16 amino acids.

The V gene is TRBV15, the J gene TRBJ1-1, with D unclear. The CDR3 covers 13 residues. CDR1 and CDR2 (germline): LNHNV, YYDKDF (reference sequence). V lost 0 bases and J lost 8, with 10 bases in between. Here the CDR3 DNA reads TGTGCCACCAGCAGAGATCGGAGGGTCGAAGCTTTCTTT. The encoded protein is CATSRDRRVEAFF.

This clonotype has a single count. The chain combines TRBV12-3 or TRBV12-4 with TRBJ2-5; no definite D call. This CDR3 is built from 12 residues. Trimming shortened V by 6 bases and J by 4 bases, and 9 bases separated the two germline ends. The CDR3 protein is CASSPWVETQYF. CDR3 coding DNA: TGTGCCAGCAGCCCATGGGTAGAGACCCAGTACTTC.

The sample holds many counts of this clonotype. The chain uses TRBV20-1 and TRBJ1-2, with a weak D call TRBD1 (5 bases). CDR3 size: 15 residues. Deletions cut 1 base from V and 0 bases from J, with 12 bases between. CDR1 is DFQATT and CDR2 is SNEGSKA in the germline V gene (reference sequence). CDR3 sequence: CSARVPGPPNYGYTF. The CDR3, as DNA: TGCAGTGCTAGAGTTCCGGGACCTCCTAACTATGGCTACACCTTC.

This clonotype was counted a few times. This chain joins TRBV20-1 and TRBJ2-1; 10 positions match TRBD2. The junction had 8 bases not matched to a gene; V was cut back by 3 bases and J by 6 bases. CDR3 length: 15 amino acids. Germline values: CDR1 DFQATT, CDR2 SNEGSKA (reference sequence). The DNA for the CDR3 is TGCAGTGCTAGCAGTGCGAGCGGGGGGGGCAATGAGCAGTTCTTC. It is translated as CSASSASGGGNEQFF.

This clonotype has a handful of counts. CDR3 loop: CASSGTGAGGSPLHF. CDR3 sequence (DNA): TGTGCCAGCAGTGGTACCGGGGCCGGGGGTTCACCCCTCCACTTT. The chain employs TRBV25-1 and TRBJ1-6, with a weak D call TRBD1 (5 bases). Trimming removed 4 bases at V and 9 bases at J, with 16 bases between. Germline values: CDR1 MGHDK, CDR2 SYGVNS. The CDR3 contains 15 residues. The variable domain in full, completed from reference TRBV25-1 and TRBJ1-6, reads EADIYQTPRYLVIGTGKKITLECSQTMGHDKMYWYQQDPGMELHLIHYSYGVNSTEKGDLSSESTVSRIRTEHFPLTLESARPSHTSQYLCASSGTGAGGSPLHFGNGTRLTVT.

V gene TRBV9 combines with J gene TRBJ2-3, with D perhaps TRBD1 (5 bases). This CDR3 is 16 amino acids long. The germline CDR1 and CDR2 sequences are SGDLS and YYNGEE. Trimming pared 2 bases from V and 4 bases from J, leaving 17 bases between. The CDR3 bases are TGTGCCAGCAGCGTGTTCGTAGGGGAATGGGCAGATACGCAGTATTTT. Translation: CASSVFVGEWADTQYF.

This clonotype was detected ten times or more. The chain combines TRBV7-2 with TRBJ1-3, with 7 bases that match TRBD1. The V and J ends lost 6 bases and 0 bases, in that order; junction bases with no gene match: 2. Germline CDR1 SGHTA, CDR2 FQGNSA. The CDR3 is 14 amino acids. The CDR3 coding sequence is TGTGCCAGCAGGACAGGGACCTCTGGAAACACCATATATTTT. Translating it yields CASRTGTSGNTIYF.

This clonotype was observed many times. The V gene is TRBV12-3 or TRBV12-4, the J gene TRBJ1-5; D gene ambiguous. This CDR3 is 13 amino acids long. V was clipped by 8 bases and J by 0 bases, with 8 bases between them. In DNA, the CDR3 is TGTGCCAGCCTAGCGGATAGCAATCAGCCCCAGCATTTT. Protein product: CASLADSNQPQHF.